The rows below give T cell receptor beta chains drawn from one sample of a study of T cell repertoires in cytomegalovirus infection. The antigens for these receptors are not known. One entry per CDR3 protein, called by TCRdb with MiXCR from the reads. The sample lists some 700,000 distinct CDR3 sequences, about 33% occurring once. Material: cultured PBMCs, obtained from culture after CMV antigen stimulation. Receptor source: a human donor in good health (CMV status not recorded). Some clones in this sample may be carry-over from other donors' samples. CDR3s include the opening cysteine and the closing phenylalanine or tryptophan. D genes are given only for firm matches. Some rows mark clone size as missing; the rest say once, few, many or name a class of expanded clone.

v_call	d_call	j_call	cdr3_length	clone_size	cdr3_nt	cdr3_aa
TRBV19	-	TRBJ1-5	13	-	TGTGCCAGTAGTATTGTGGGCAATCAGCCCCAGCATTTT	CASSIVGNQPQHF
TRBV7-2	TRBD1	TRBJ1-3	14	few	TGTGCCAGCAGCTCGGACAGGGGGCGGAACACCATATATTTT	CASSSDRGRNTIYF
TRBV24-1	-	TRBJ2-1	16	-	TGTGCCACCAGTGATCACAGGGGAGGGACCTACAATGAGCAGTTCTTC	CATSDHRGGTYNEQFF
TRBV28	-	TRBJ1-5	18	-	TGTGCCAGCAGCATCTCACCATTATCAAAGTGGCACAATCAGCCCCAGCATTTT	CASSISPLSKWHNQPQHF
TRBV18	-	TRBJ2-3	14	-	TGTGCCAGCTCACCACCGGGGGTGGCAGATACGCAGTATTTT	CASSPPGVADTQYF
TRBV19	TRBD1	TRBJ1-6	15	-	TGTGCCAGTACCTCACAGGGGTTCTATAATTCACCCCTCCACTTT	CASTSQGFYNSPLHF
TRBV7-9	-	TRBJ2-5	13	-	TGTGCCAGCGACGAGGGCAGTCAAGAGACCCAGTACTTC	CASDEGSQETQYF
TRBV7-8	-	TRBJ1-5	17	few	TGTGCCAGCAGCTTATTCCCTGTCAGGGGTGGCAATCAGCCCCAGCATTTT	CASSLFPVRGGNQPQHF
TRBV12-3/TRBV12-4	-	TRBJ1-5	13	-	TGTGCCAGCAGGGCGGGGGAATATCAGCCCCAGCATTTT	CASRAGEYQPQHF
TRBV5-1	TRBD2	TRBJ2-7	15	-	TGCGCCAGCAGCCCAGCAGCGGGAAGCTCCTACGAGCAGTACTTC	CASSPAAGSSYEQYF
TRBV12-3/TRBV12-4	-	TRBJ2-1	15	-	TGTGCCAGCAGTTCCTTCAGCGGTACCTACAATGAGCAGTTCTTC	CASSSFSGTYNEQFF
TRBV12-3/TRBV12-4	-	TRBJ1-1	12	few	TGTGCCAGCAGGCCCTCCGGTGGGTCCGCTTTCTTT	CASRPSGGSAFF
TRBV4-3	TRBD2	TRBJ2-7	15	-	TGCGCCAGCAGCCAAGGTATTAGCGGGAGTTACGAGCAGTACTTC	CASSQGISGSYEQYF
TRBV12-3/TRBV12-4	-	TRBJ2-1	13	-	TGTGCCAGCAGTTTAGGCTACCCCAATGAGCAGTTCTTC	CASSLGYPNEQFF
TRBV5-4	-	TRBJ2-7	16	-	TGTGCCAGCAGCTCAATGCTTTTGGGAGAATTCTACGAGCAGTACTTC	CASSSMLLGEFYEQYF
TRBV6-2/TRBV6-3	TRBD2	TRBJ2-4	17	few	TGTGCCAGCCAGCCTACTAGCGGCCCCGTAGCCAAAAACATTCAGTACTTC	CASQPTSGPVAKNIQYF
TRBV29-1	-	TRBJ2-7	13	-	TGCAGCGTTCACCTGGGGGACTCCTACGAGCAGTACTTC	CSVHLGDSYEQYF
TRBV12-3/TRBV12-4	-	TRBJ2-5	13	few	TGTGCCAGCAGCCCACGGTGGGCAGAGACCCAGTACTTC	CASSPRWAETQYF
TRBV28	-	TRBJ1-2	14	-	TGTGCCAGCAGTTCTCAGGGCCGGGGCTATGGCTACACCTTC	CASSSQGRGYGYTF
TRBV5-1	-	TRBJ2-3	15	-	TGCGCCAGCAGCCTCGGACTGCCTCCCACAGATACGCAGTATTTT	CASSLGLPPTDTQYF
TRBV7-2	-	TRBJ2-5	15	many	TGTGCCAGCAGCTTATTTGTTAGTGGGGCGGAGACCCAGTACTTC	CASSLFVSGAETQYF
TRBV5-3	-	TRBJ2-7	14	-	TGTGCCAGCAGCTTGTTCGGGCGGTACTACGAGCAGTACTTC	CASSLFGRYYEQYF
TRBV6-1	-	TRBJ2-1	14	-	TGTGCCAGCAGTTTTCTGGGGGGTAGGAATGAGCAGTTCTTC	CASSFLGGRNEQFF
TRBV7-9	-	TRBJ1-6	14	few	TGTGCCAGCAGCTTAGCCAGGGGCGATTCACCCCTCCACTTT	CASSLARGDSPLHF
TRBV7-6	-	TRBJ1-5	17	-	TGTGCCAGCAGCAAACACCTACCGGGACTCAACAATCAGCCCCAGCATTTT	CASSKHLPGLNNQPQHF
TRBV4-2	-	TRBJ2-5	14	-	TGTGCCAGCAGCCAAGGGTCGGACGGGGAGACCCAGTACTTC	CASSQGSDGETQYF
TRBV18	TRBD1	TRBJ2-7	16	-	TGTGCCAGCTCACCATTCGGGACAGGGAGGACCTACGAGCAGTACTTC	CASSPFGTGRTYEQYF
TRBV7-2	-	TRBJ2-7	15	-	TGTGCCAGCAGCTTAGCGCACAGAAAGGGCCACGAGCAGTACTTC	CASSLAHRKGHEQYF
TRBV7-8	TRBD2	TRBJ2-5	14	few	TGTGCCAGCAGCTTATCGGGGCAGCGGGGGACCCAGTACTTC	CASSLSGQRGTQYF
TRBV11-2	-	TRBJ2-1	13	many	TGTGCCAGCAGCGGGAGCTCCTACAATGAGCAGTTCTTC	CASSGSSYNEQFF
TRBV4-1	-	TRBJ1-6	15	-	TGCGCCAGCAGCCTGCCGGGACCGGTGAATTCACCCCTCCACTTT	CASSLPGPVNSPLHF
TRBV24-1	TRBD2	TRBJ2-1	17	few	TGTGCCGTCCTTAGCGGGAGGGCCTTGAGCTCCTACAATGAGCAGTTCTTC	CAVLSGRALSSYNEQFF
TRBV7-2	-	TRBJ1-5	15	many	TGTGCCAGCAGCCCACTGTGGGGGAGTGGACAGCCCCAGCATTTT	CASSPLWGSGQPQHF
TRBV11-3	-	TRBJ1-2	12	few	TGTGCCAGCAGCTTTTGGGGCAGGGGCTACACCTTC	CASSFWGRGYTF
TRBV15	TRBD2	TRBJ2-2	20	few	TGTGCCACCAGCACCAGAGTAGCGGGAGGTATCGGGACAAACACCGGGGAGCTGTTTTTT	CATSTRVAGGIGTNTGELFF
TRBV7-2	-	TRBJ2-2	15	many	TGTGCCAGCAGCTTAGGACATCCAAACACCGGGGAGCTGTTTTTT	CASSLGHPNTGELFF
TRBV11-2	TRBD2	TRBJ2-7	17	few	TGTGCCAGCAGCCCAAACTCGGGCGGGACTAAATCCTACGAGCAGTACTTC	CASSPNSGGTKSYEQYF
TRBV4-1	-	TRBJ2-1	14	-	TGCGCCAGCAGCCAGGGAACAAGTTCCAATGAGCAGTTCTTC	CASSQGTSSNEQFF
TRBV12-3/TRBV12-4	-	TRBJ1-4	13	few	TGTGCCAGCTCGGGGTATACTAATGAAAAACTGTTTTTT	CASSGYTNEKLFF
TRBV4-1	TRBD2	TRBJ2-1	16	-	TGCGCCAGCAGCCAAGATTGGGGACTAGCTAACAATGAGCAGTTCTTC	CASSQDWGLANNEQFF
TRBV5-1	TRBD2	TRBJ2-7	15	once	TGCGCCAGCAGCTTTCGAAGGACTAGCGAGTACGAGCAGTACTTC	CASSFRRTSEYEQYF
TRBV4-1	TRBD2	TRBJ2-4	19	few	TGCGCCAGCAGCCAAGATGGGCTAGCGGGGGCCCTGACCAAAAACATTCAGTACTTC	CASSQDGLAGALTKNIQYF
TRBV7-8	-	TRBJ2-1	14	many	TGTGCCAGCAGCACCTATGGGACTCCAGATGAGCAGTTCTTC	CASSTYGTPDEQFF
TRBV6-8	-	TRBJ1-5	14	-	TGTGCCAGCGATGGGACTGGGGACAATCAGCCCCAGCATTTT	CASDGTGDNQPQHF
TRBV7-8	-	TRBJ1-5	15	many	TGTGCCAGCAGCTCGAGTAGGATTTTTAATCAGCCCCAGCATTTT	CASSSSRIFNQPQHF
TRBV28	TRBD1	TRBJ1-5	15	-	TGTGCCAGCAGTTCTCGGGACAGCGACAATCAGCCCCAGCATTTT	CASSSRDSDNQPQHF
TRBV7-6	TRBD1	TRBJ1-1	14	-	TGTGCCAGCAGCCTAGTACTTCGGGACAGTGAAGCTTTCTTT	CASSLVLRDSEAFF
TRBV7-2	-	TRBJ1-2	13	many	TGTGCCAGCAGCTTAGGGAGACTTTATGGCTACACCTTC	CASSLGRLYGYTF
TRBV7-2	TRBD1	TRBJ1-2	15	many	TGTGCCAGCAGCTACCTCGGGACAGGGGGCTCTGGCTACACCTTC	CASSYLGTGGSGYTF
TRBV10-3	-	TRBJ2-3	11	-	TGTGCCATCAGTGAGGGGGATACGCAGTATTTT	CAISEGDTQYF